Listed below are T cell receptor beta chains from one sample, sequenced in a study of blood T cell repertoires in COVID-19. Clones were sequenced by immunoSEQ multiplex PCR, and TCRdb holds only the in-frame ones, with some missing. The repertoire holds around 94,000 clones, with roughly 90% as singletons. Sequencing was done on a sample of peripheral blood. The receptor set was obtained from a woman aged 45-59 years with COVID-19, enrolled during active disease. Both conserved end residues are part of each CDR3. Fields, in order: J gene, clone size, D gene, V gene, CDR3 protein, CDR3 DNA. D genes are given only for firm matches. Clone size is shown for a subset of rows, as once, few, many or a class of expanded clone.

TRBJ2-3 NA TRBD2 TRBV7-9 CASSPRSAGGSTDTQYF TGTGCCAGCAGCCCAAGATCAGCGGGGGGAAGCACAGATACGCAGTATTTT
TRBJ1-2 NA TRBD1 TRBV6-1 CASSDGTGGGYGYTF TGTGCCAGCAGTGATGGCACAGGGGGGGGCTATGGCTACACCTTC
TRBJ1-3 once TRBD1 TRBV7-2 CASSRTGRNTIYF TGTGCCAGCAGCAGGACAGGGAGAAACACCATATATTTT
TRBJ1-1 NA NA TRBV19 CASSQGSHTEAFF TGTGCCAGTAGTCAGGGTAGTCACACTGAAGCTTTCTTT
TRBJ1-1 NA TRBD1 TRBV30 CAYTGGGTEAFF TGTGCTTACACAGGGGGCGGCACTGAAGCTTTCTTT
TRBJ1-5 NA NA TRBV18 CASSLSGFEGNQPQHF TGTGCCAGCTCACTTTCAGGGTTCGAAGGTAATCAGCCCCAGCATTTT
TRBJ2-2 NA TRBD2 TRBV7-3 CASSLTAGLDTGELFF TGTGCCAGCAGCTTAACAGCGGGGTTGGACACCGGGGAGCTGTTTTTT
TRBJ1-1 NA TRBD1 TRBV2 CASRAGTGRSTEAFF TGTGCCAGCAGGGCCGGGACAGGGCGGAGCACTGAAGCTTTCTTT
TRBJ1-2 NA NA TRBV25-1 CASSELGGYGYTF TGTGCCAGCAGTGAACTAGGAGGGTATGGCTACACCTTC
TRBJ1-5 NA NA TRBV12-3/TRBV12-4 CARQRDQPQHF TGTGCCAGGCAGCGTGATCAGCCCCAGCATTTT
TRBJ2-7 NA NA TRBV5-1 CASSRDTYEQYF TGCGCCAGCAGCCGTGACACGTACGAGCAGTACTTC
TRBJ2-1 NA NA TRBV12-3/TRBV12-4 CASSPREQFF TGTGCCAGCAGTCCTAGGGAGCAGTTCTTC
TRBJ2-3 NA TRBD2 TRBV29-1 CSVGGGHTDTQYF TGCAGCGTCGGCGGGGGGCACACAGATACGCAGTATTTT
TRBJ2-7 NA NA TRBV3-1/TRBV3-2 CASSHPPGSTSYEQYF TGTGCCAGCAGCCACCCCCCCGGGTCCACCTCCTACGAGCAGTACTTC
TRBJ1-2 NA NA TRBV24-1 CATSDQQGPSYGYTF TGTGCCACCAGTGATCAACAGGGCCCAAGCTATGGCTACACCTTC
TRBJ1-3 NA TRBD1 TRBV11-2 CASSTRLRDRAGNTIYF TGTGCCAGCAGCACGCGCCTCCGGGACAGGGCAGGAAACACCATATATTTT
TRBJ1-5 NA NA TRBV19 CASRHSGRTLYQPQHF TGTGCCAGTAGGCATTCAGGGCGAACCCTTTATCAGCCCCAGCATTTT
TRBJ1-1 NA NA TRBV7-2 CASSPGGAIAFF TGTGCCAGCAGCCCAGGTGGGGCGATAGCTTTCTTT
TRBJ2-2 NA NA TRBV7-6 CASSLRSSANTGELFF TGTGCCAGCAGCTTAAGGTCAAGCGCGAACACCGGGGAGCTGTTTTTT
TRBJ1-1 NA NA TRBV5-1 CASSLVGRANTEAFF TGCGCCAGCAGCTTGGTGGGCAGGGCGAACACTGAAGCTTTCTTT
TRBJ2-5 once TRBD2 TRBV9 CASSATTSGVGTQYF TGTGCCAGCAGCGCTACGACTAGCGGGGTGGGGACCCAGTACTTC
TRBJ1-2 NA NA TRBV5-1 CASSLAGGGYTF TGCGCCAGCAGCTTGGCGGGGGGCGGCTACACCTTC
TRBJ2-4 NA NA TRBV7-9 CASSFDTAKNIQYF TGTGCCAGCAGCTTCGACACTGCCAAAAACATTCAGTACTTC
TRBJ2-5 NA NA TRBV3-1/TRBV3-2 CASSHGGGKTQYF TGTGCCAGCAGCCACGGCGGGGGCAAGACCCAGTACTTC
TRBJ1-6 NA TRBD1 TRBV18 CASSADRVPNSPLHF TGTGCCAGCTCAGCTGACAGGGTTCCTAATTCACCCCTCCACTTT
TRBJ1-2 NA NA TRBV28 CASTQVTDYGYTF TGTGCCAGCACTCAGGTAACAGACTATGGCTACACCTTC
TRBJ2-7 NA NA TRBV6-5 CASRGLVGYEQYF TGTGCCAGCAGGGGGCTGGTCGGCTACGAGCAGTACTTC
TRBJ2-1 NA TRBD1 TRBV7-9 CASSAPGQGDNEQFF TGTGCCAGCAGCGCACCGGGACAGGGAGACAATGAGCAGTTCTTC
TRBJ2-6 NA TRBD1 TRBV6-4 CASRDDRGPPARAFLSGANVLTF TGTGCCAGCAGAGACGACAGGGGACCGCCTGCCCGAGCCTTTCTCTCTGGGGCCAACGTCCTGACTTTC
TRBJ2-5 NA TRBD1 TRBV7-9 CASRGKPGQGETQYF TGTGCCAGCAGGGGGAAACCGGGACAGGGAGAGACCCAGTACTTC
TRBJ2-3 NA NA TRBV5-1 CASAIRGAPDTQYF TGCGCCAGCGCCATCAGGGGGGCGCCAGATACGCAGTATTTT
TRBJ2-5 NA NA TRBV4-1 CASSQGGGPQETQYF TGCGCCAGCAGCCAAGGTGGGGGCCCCCAAGAGACCCAGTACTTC
TRBJ1-5 NA TRBD1 TRBV7-2 CASSLDWAGGQPQHF TGTGCCAGCAGCTTAGATTGGGCAGGGGGTCAGCCCCAGCATTTT
TRBJ1-5 NA NA TRBV29-1 CSVGQRNQPQHF TGCAGCGTTGGACAGCGCAATCAGCCCCAGCATTTT
TRBJ2-1 NA NA TRBV7-9 CASSLNLASYNEQFF TGTGCCAGCAGCTTAAACCTAGCTTCCTACAATGAGCAGTTCTTC
TRBJ2-2 once NA TRBV25-1 CASSGQGYTNAGELFF TGTGCCAGCAGTGGGCAGGGATACACGAACGCCGGGGAGCTGTTTTTT
TRBJ2-5 NA TRBD2 TRBV5-4 CASSWGLAETQYF TGTGCCAGCAGCTGGGGACTAGCGGAGACCCAGTACTTC
TRBJ2-1 once TRBD2 TRBV27 CASTPGTSGDNEQFF TGTGCCAGCACCCCCGGGACTAGCGGGGACAATGAGCAGTTCTTC
TRBJ1-1 few TRBD1 TRBV11-2 CASSRTIDRANTEAFF TGTGCCAGCAGCCGGACCATAGACAGGGCGAACACTGAAGCTTTCTTT
TRBJ2-3 NA NA TRBV7-2 CASSSRLTSTDTQYF TGTGCCAGCAGCTCCCGATTGACTAGCACAGATACGCAGTATTTT
TRBJ2-2 NA TRBD1 TRBV5-1 CASSAQGPGTGELFF TGCGCCAGCAGCGCACAGGGGCCTGGGACCGGGGAGCTGTTTTTT
TRBJ2-7 NA NA TRBV7-9 CASSLGTFEQYF TGTGCCAGCAGCTTAGGGACATTCGAGCAGTACTTC